The 30 T cell receptor beta chains presented below share a single source sample, sequenced in a study of shared clonotypes between healthy human individuals. The table came from immunoSEQ multiplex PCR; TCRdb's copy has only in-frame clones and leaves some out. The data show approximately 940,000 clones, 76% seen once. The sample was memory CD4+ T cells sorted from blood. Subset denoted: CD45RA-negative fraction. These receptors originate from a man between 18 and 29 years old in good health.

This clone has more than one count but fewer than ten. The chain employs TRBV14 and TRBJ2-6; the match to TRBD1 covers 8 bases. Germline CDR1 is SGHDN and CDR2 is FVKESK. The CDR3 loop spans 18 amino acids. The ends lost 4 bases at V and 2 bases at J; junction bases unmatched: 10. CDR3 nucleotides: TGTGCCAGCAGCCGAGGGGACAGGACTCTACCTGGGGCCAACGTCCTGACTTTC. It specifies CASSRGDRTLPGANVLTF.

The chain couples TRBV18 to TRBJ2-2, with 10 bases identical to TRBD2. Per germline, CDR1 KGHSH and CDR2 LQKENI. This CDR3 is built from 15 residues. J gave up 7 bases and V 0 bases, and 2 bases lay outside the gene matches. In nucleotides, the CDR3 is TGTGCCAGCTCACCACCGTCTAGCGGGAGCGGGGAGCTGTTTTTT. Protein product: CASSPPSSGSGELFF.

The gene calls are TRBV7-9 and TRBJ2-2, with 11 positions matching TRBD2. Losses at the gene ends were 6 bases for V and 0 bases for J; bases not matched to a gene: 12. The CDR3 length is 19 residues. Looked up from germline, CDR1 is SEHNR and CDR2 is FQNEAQ (reference sequence). Here the CDR3 reads CASRVGGGTSGANTGELFF. The CDR3 nucleotides read TGTGCCAGCAGGGTGGGTGGCGGGACTAGCGGCGCGAACACCGGGGAGCTGTTTTTT.

In nucleotides, the CDR3 is TGTGCCAGCAGTTCCCTTAGCGGGAACACCGGGGAGCTGTTTTTT. Its translation is CASSSLSGNTGELFF. The chain has TRBV27 and TRBJ2-2, with D tentatively TRBD2 (6 bases). CDR1 is MNHEY and CDR2 is SMNVEV in the germline V gene (reference sequence). The V end lost 4 bases, the J end lost 1 base, and 10 bases lay between the germline ends. The CDR3 consists of 15 residues.

The chain carries TRBV6-1 and TRBJ2-1; 8 nucleotides align to TRBD2. CDR1 and CDR2 from the germline V gene are MNHNS and SASEGT. The CDR3 is 14 amino acids. V lost 7 bases, J lost 7 bases, and 9 bases stayed unmatched. CDR3 DNA sequence: TGTGCCAGCACTGAGACTAGCGACCGAAATGAGCAGTTCTTC. Translation gives CASTETSDRNEQFF.

This clone has only a few counts. V usage is TRBV5-6 and J usage is TRBJ1-3; D is ambiguous. CDR1 is SGHDT and CDR2 is YYEEEE in the germline V gene. CDR3 length: 14 residues. V shed 2 bases and J shed 2 bases, with 8 bases lying between them. The CDR3 region is CASSFLGPGNTIYF. CDR3 DNA sequence: TGTGCCAGCAGCTTTCTTGGGCCTGGAAACACCATATATTTT.

This clone has only a few counts. The V and J genes are TRBV5-1 and TRBJ1-1; D is uncertain. The CDR3 length is 14 residues. The V end was cut by 0 bases, the J end by 2 bases, with 8 bases between. CDR1 SGHRS and CDR2 YFSETQ come from the germline V gene. The CDR3, as DNA: TGCGCCAGCAGCTTGGTACAGCCAAACACTGAAGCTTTCTTT. This encodes CASSLVQPNTEAFF.

A few counts support this clone. This chain uses TRBV5-1 with TRBJ2-1; 9 bases map to TRBD1. Germline V gene data show CDR1 as SGHRS and CDR2 as YFSETQ. The CDR3 runs to 15 residues. With V trimmed by 0 bases and J by 7 bases, 5 bases remained unmatched. In DNA form, the CDR3 reads TGCGCCAGCAGCTTGGGGACAGGGGACTTTAATGAGCAGTTCTTC. This codes for CASSLGTGDFNEQFF.

The chain links TRBV18 to TRBJ1-1; D ambiguous. The V end lost 1 base, the J end lost 4 bases, and 4 bases lay between the germline ends. The CDR3 is made up of 12 amino acids. The V gene's germline CDR1 is KGHSH and CDR2 LQKENI. In DNA form, the CDR3 reads TGTGCCAGCTCACCACAGTTCACTGAAGCTTTCTTT. Its protein is CASSPQFTEAFF. The full variable domain, its missing parts supplied by reference TRBV18 and TRBJ1-1, is NAGVMQNPRHLVRRRGQEARLRCSPMKGHSHVYWYRQLPEEGLKFMVYLQKENIIDESGMPKERFSAEFPKEGPSILRIQQVVRGDSAAYFCASSPQFTEAFFGQGTRLTVV.

The rearrangement joins TRBV29-1 to TRBJ2-3; no firm D call. Germline-derived CDR1 and CDR2 are SQVTM and ANQGSEA. Trimming removed 6 bases from V and 5 bases from J, with 9 bases in between. The CDR3 has 11 amino acids. This CDR3 reads CSVSYGDTQYF. The CDR3 DNA reads as TGCAGCGTCTCCTACGGAGATACGCAGTATTTT.

The V gene is TRBV5-5, the J gene TRBJ2-7; possible D gene TRBD2, 5 bases. The CDR3 length is 15 residues. CDR1 and CDR2 (germline): SGHKS, YYEKEE (reference sequence). Trimming shortened V by 6 bases and J by 2 bases, and 18 bases separated the two germline ends. CDR3 nucleotides: TGTGCCAGCATCAGAGATACGCGGGCAGCCTACGAGCAGTACTTC. Protein: CASIRDTRAAYEQYF.

This clone appeared once. Additional DNA sequences in this sample encode the identical CDR3. The V gene is TRBV20-1, the J gene TRBJ2-3; D is ambiguous. The CDR3 length is 11 residues. Trimming stripped 6 bases from V and 3 bases from J, with 7 bases between. The V gene's germline CDR1 is DFQATT and CDR2 SNEGSKA (reference sequence). CDR3 sequence (DNA): TGCAGTGCCCTCAGAACAGATACGCAGTATTTT. Translated, it gives CSALRTDTQYF.

The chain has TRBV2 and TRBJ2-7; TRBD1 agrees at 8 bases. The CDR3 is made up of 14 amino acids. V lost 7 bases, J lost 5 bases, and 10 bases stayed unmatched. CDR1 is SNHLY and CDR2 is FYNNEI in the germline V gene. The chain's CDR3 is CASTVGGQVNEQYF. Written as DNA, the CDR3 is TGTGCCAGCACCGTAGGGGGACAGGTTAACGAGCAGTACTTC.

This clone was seen more than once but under ten times. The chain links TRBV7-8 to TRBJ2-3, with a tentative D call TRBD1 (5 bases). Trimming took 4 bases from V and 1 from J, leaving 12 bases between them. CDR1 and CDR2 from the germline V gene are SGHVS and FQNEAQ. The CDR3 runs to 15 residues. The CDR3 DNA reads as TGTGCCAGCAGCTCTCCAGGGATAGGCACAGATACGCAGTATTTT. Its protein product is CASSSPGIGTDTQYF.

The chain joins TRBV18 to TRBJ1-1; tentative D call: TRBD1 (6 bases). The CDR3 extends over 15 amino acids. V was trimmed by 0 bases and J by 4 bases, leaving 12 bases between them. Germline CDR1 and CDR2: KGHSH and LQKENI. CDR3 in amino acids: CASSPPIEGGTEAFF. CDR3 nucleotide sequence: TGTGCCAGCTCACCACCGATAGAGGGGGGCACTGAAGCTTTCTTT.

The chain joins TRBV18 to TRBJ2-1, with TRBD1 matching over 8 bases. Germline V gene data show CDR1 as KGHSH and CDR2 as LQKENI. Germline trimming cut 3 bases from V and 7 bases from J; bases unmatched to any gene: 8. CDR3 length equals 15 residues. For the CDR3, the DNA is TGTGCCAGCTCACCCCGCGGACAGGGATTAAATGAGCAGTTCTTC. The encoded protein is CASSPRGQGLNEQFF.

This rearrangement joins TRBV10-3 to TRBJ2-5; tentative D call: TRBD1 (5 bases). The CDR3 runs 12 residues. With 5 bases removed from V and 5 bases from J, the gap between germline ends came to 9 bases. Germline V gives CDR1 ENHRY, CDR2 SYGVKD. CDR3 nucleotide sequence: TGTGCCATCAGTCCCTCAGGGGAGACCCAGTACTTC. Translated, it gives CAISPSGETQYF.

The chain employs TRBV6-1 and TRBJ2-7; 10 nucleotides match TRBD1. With V trimmed by 0 bases and J by 4 bases, 3 bases remained unmatched. The CDR3 contains 15 residues. Germline CDR1 is MNHNS and CDR2 is SASEGT. In DNA form, the CDR3 reads TGTGCCAGCAGTGAAGCCCCGGGACAGGGGTACGAGCAGTACTTC. Residues: CASSEAPGQGYEQYF.

The rearrangement links TRBV7-8 to TRBJ1-2; D is perhaps TRBD1 (6 bases). CDR3 length: 13 residues. Trimming stripped 6 bases from V and 3 bases from J, with 11 bases between. CDR1 and CDR2 (germline): SGHVS, FQNEAQ. CDR3 nucleotide sequence: TGTGCCAGCAGTCCCTCAGGGGACTATGGCTACACCTTC. This codes for CASSPSGDYGYTF.

V usage is TRBV18 and J usage is TRBJ2-7; D is uncertain. Trimming removed 6 bases at V and 3 bases at J, with 12 bases between. The germline V gene has CDR1 KGHSH and CDR2 LQKENI. The CDR3 is 13 residues long. In nucleotides, the CDR3 is TGTGCCAGCTCGTTAAGTTTAGACTACGAGCAGTACTTC. Protein: CASSLSLDYEQYF.

As concerns this clone: Other DNA sequences within the sample encode an identical CDR3. The rearrangement uses TRBV6-6 and TRBJ1-2, with D unclear. Germline V gene lookup returns CDR1 MNHNY and CDR2 SVGAGI (reference sequence). V shed 3 bases and J shed 4 bases, with 9 bases lying between them. The CDR3 spans 13 residues. The CDR3 sequence: CASSYSEGYGYTF. In DNA, the CDR3 is TGTGCCAGCAGTTATTCCGAGGGCTATGGCTACACCTTC.

The rearrangement joins TRBV5-1 to TRBJ1-2; 7 bases line up with TRBD1. With V trimmed by 0 bases and J by 8 bases, 7 bases remained unmatched. The CDR3 is made up of 14 amino acids. Germline V gene lookup returns CDR1 SGHRS and CDR2 YFSETQ. The CDR3 DNA reads as TGCGCCAGCAGCTTGGCCGACAGGGTCGGCGGCTACACCTTC. As protein: CASSLADRVGGYTF.

The J gene is TRBJ2-7, the V gene TRBV5-5; D assignment may be TRBD1 or TRBD2 (5 bases each). V was clipped by 3 bases and J by 2 bases, with 15 bases between them. The CDR3 runs 15 residues. Germline V gives CDR1 SGHKS, CDR2 YYEKEE (reference sequence). The chain's CDR3 is CASSSYGTGTYEQYF. The CDR3 DNA reads TGTGCCAGCAGCTCCTACGGGACGGGAACCTACGAGCAGTACTTC.

The chain has TRBV6-1 and TRBJ1-1; D remains unclear. Germline values: CDR1 MNHNS, CDR2 SASEGT. The CDR3 is made up of 11 amino acids. The V end was cut by 6 bases, the J end by 7 bases, with 9 bases between. CDR3 coding DNA: TGTGCCAGCAGCCGCCTCGGTGAAGCTTTCTTT. This translates into CASSRLGEAFF.

Remarks on this clone: This likely traces to a read error, being one base from a far larger clone. CDR3 nucleotides: TGCGCCAGCAGCTTGGATCAGGGGTCCTATGGCTACACCTTC. This sequence encodes CASSLDQGSYGYTF. This chain uses TRBV5-1 with TRBJ1-2; D may be TRBD1 (6 bases). Trimming pared 0 bases from V and 4 bases from J, leaving 10 bases between. The CDR3 has 14 amino acids. In germline, CDR1 is SGHRS, CDR2 YFSETQ.

The chain recombines TRBV6-1 with TRBJ1-2, with D hard to call. Between the trimmed V and J ends, which lost 1 base and 6 bases, there was a span of 15 bases. The CDR3 has 15 amino acids. Germline values: CDR1 MNHNS, CDR2 SASEGT. In DNA form, the CDR3 reads TGTGCCAGCAGTGAAGGGTACACAGTTCTCCATGGCTACACCTTC. Its protein product is CASSEGYTVLHGYTF.

The chain employs TRBV2 and TRBJ2-3; 9 bases match TRBD1. The CDR3 runs 16 residues. The trim removed 7 bases at V and 3 bases at J, leaving 11 bases unmatched. The germline V gene has CDR1 SNHLY and CDR2 FYNNEI. Here the CDR3 reads CASTRNPGQGTDTQYF. In nucleotides, the CDR3 is TGTGCCAGCACTCGAAACCCCGGACAGGGGACAGATACGCAGTATTTT.

This clone was counted between two and nine times. This chain uses TRBV6-1 with TRBJ2-7; no definite D call. This CDR3 spans 14 amino acids. The V end was cut by 4 bases, the J end by 6 bases, with 16 bases between. Germline-derived CDR1 and CDR2 are MNHNS and SASEGT. DNA for the CDR3: TGTGCCAGCAGTGTTAGTGGTAATCAAGCCGAGCAGTACTTC. Its translation is CASSVSGNQAEQYF.

This clone was observed a few times. The chain recombines TRBV19 with TRBJ1-1; 7 bases match TRBD1. V lost 5 bases to trimming and J lost 1 base; unmatched junction nucleotides: 4. This CDR3 has 14 amino acids. Germline assignment: CDR1 LNHDA and CDR2 SQIVND (reference sequence). CDR3 coding DNA: TGTGCCAGTAGTCTGGACAGGAAGAACACTGAAGCTTTCTTT. Protein product: CASSLDRKNTEAFF. Drawing the rest from reference TRBV19 and TRBJ1-1, the complete variable domain is DGGITQSPKYLFRKEGQNVTLSCEQNLNHDAMYWYRQDPGQGLRLIYYSQIVNDFQKGDIAEGYSVSREKKESFPLTVTSAQKNPTAFYLCASSLDRKNTEAFFGQGTRLTVV.

The V gene is TRBV5-6, the J gene TRBJ2-7; D call uncertain. The ends were cut back, 0 bases at V and 3 bases at J, with 7 bases in the middle. Germline V gene sequence: CDR1 SGHDT, CDR2 YYEEEE. The CDR3 contains 13 residues. The CDR3 nucleotides read TGTGCCAGCAGCTTGGACCTATTCTACGAGCAGTACTTC. Its translation: CASSLDLFYEQYF.